Described below is a single T cell receptor (beta chain) sequence and its context. Its antigen is not known. Trimming took 6 bases from V and 2 from J; bases not matched to a gene: 7. Germline lookup yields CDR1 MNHNY and CDR2 SVGAGI (reference sequence). CDR3 size: 15 residues. Repertoires were generated with immunoSEQ multiplex PCR, while TCRdb's copy carries only in-frame clones and drops some. The data show some 94,000 clones, with approximately 78% seen just once and about a quarter held by the top ten. This entry is derived from a study of radiotherapy plus CTLA-4 blockade in lung cancer. Study information: Objective responses were recorded in about 18% of patients, with disease control recorded in 25% to 40%. Study-wide results and caveats: Response was reportedly best predicted by early blood T cell clone dynamics, with interferon-beta. In blood, after radiotherapy plus ipilimumab, tumor-derived TCR clones expanded.

The source material was peripheral blood, sampled from a patient treated with radiotherapy plus ipilimumab. The chain couples TRBV6-6 to TRBJ2-5, with 9 bases identical to TRBD1. The source of this sequence is a human donor with non-small cell lung cancer that progressed on radiotherapy plus ipilimumab. The CDR3 spells CASSMTGGYQETQYF. The CDR3 DNA is TGTGCCAGCAGCATGACAGGGGGATATCAAGAGACCCAGTACTTC.